The 23 T cell receptor beta chains in this list originate from one sample, sequenced in a study of cytomegalovirus exposure and HLA in healthy donors. Primers for the PCR totalled 60 Vbeta and 13 Jbeta. Some clones are missing from TCRdb's copy, which holds only in-frame ones; the method was immunoSEQ multiplex PCR. The table lists 85,000 to 130,000 clones, around 10% of them singletons. The sequencing sample was made of PBMCs. These TCRs come from a man aged 40-55 years in good health and CMV-seropositive.

V usage is TRBV27 and J usage is TRBJ1-2; weak D call: TRBD1 (5 bases). The CDR3 length is 13 residues. Trimming took off 8 bases at V and 4 bases at J, with 14 bases between the two ends. Germline V lookup: CDR1 MNHEY, CDR2 SMNVEV (reference sequence). This CDR3 is CASAQGISYGYTF. The CDR3 DNA reads TGTGCCAGCGCCCAGGGAATCTCCTATGGCTACACCTTC.

V is TRBV6-5 and J is TRBJ1-1; TRBD1 agrees at 8 bases. Germline CDR1 and CDR2: MNHEY and SVGAGI. This CDR3 has 14 amino acids. Trimming removed 5 bases from V and 10 bases from J; junction bases left unmatched: 12. The CDR3 DNA is TGTGCCAGCAGTGAAAGTTCCAGGGGGCGGGGAGCTTTCTTT. Its protein product is CASSESSRGRGAFF.

The chain couples TRBV19 to TRBJ2-2, with TRBD2 matching over 12 bases. This CDR3 is built from 18 residues. Germline loops: CDR1 LNHDA, CDR2 SQIVND (reference sequence). J was trimmed by 5 bases and V by 4 bases; bases with no gene match: 11. The CDR3 DNA follows: TGTGCCAGTAGTACCAGCCTAGCGGGAGGGCCGGGAACCGGGGAGCTGTTTTTT. Encoded protein: CASSTSLAGGPGTGELFF. The full variable domain, completed using reference TRBV19 and TRBJ2-2, is DGGITQSPKYLFRKEGQNVTLSCEQNLNHDAMYWYRQDPGQGLRLIYYSQIVNDFQKGDIAEGYSVSREKKESFPLTVTSAQKNPTAFYLCASSTSLAGGPGTGELFFGEGSRLTVL.

This clone has just a few counts. V and J are TRBV28 and TRBJ1-5, with no clear D. Trimming cost V 3 bases and J 3 bases, with 9 bases left between them. There are 14 residues in the CDR3. Germline V gives CDR1 MDHEN, CDR2 SYDVKM. Here the CDR3 DNA reads TGTGCCAGCAGTTTGCGGTTAAACAATCAGCCCCAGCATTTT. Amino acid sequence: CASSLRLNNQPQHF.

The chain is built from TRBV6-1 and TRBJ1-5; the match to TRBD1 covers 10 bases. The CDR3 totals 15 residues. V was pared by 5 bases and J by 6 bases, with 7 bases of the junction left unmatched. Germline V lookup: CDR1 MNHNS, CDR2 SASEGT. The CDR3 bases are TGTGCCAGCAGTCCGGGACAGGGGTCATCTCAGCCCCAGCATTTT. Its translation: CASSPGQGSSQPQHF.

The sample holds a few counts of this clone. The V call is TRBV5-1, the J call TRBJ1-1; 10 nucleotides match TRBD1. The CDR3 spans 14 residues. With 4 bases clipped from V and 2 bases from J, the junction kept 2 bases outside the gene matches. Germline assignment: CDR1 SGHRS and CDR2 YFSETQ. CDR3: CASSRQGANTEAFF. Written as DNA, the CDR3 is TGCGCCAGCAGCCGACAGGGGGCAAACACTGAAGCTTTCTTT.

The chain uses TRBV5-6 and TRBJ1-1; D unresolved. This CDR3 has 15 amino acids. Germline V gene data show CDR1 as SGHDT and CDR2 as YYEEEE. The V and J ends lost 0 bases and 0 bases respectively, with 9 bases between them. The CDR3 DNA is TGTGCCAGCAGCTTGGACCCGGGAATGAACACTGAAGCTTTCTTT. Its protein is CASSLDPGMNTEAFF. Together with reference TRBV5-6 and TRBJ1-1, the CDR3 gives the full variable domain: DAGVTQSPTHLIKTRGQQVTLRCSPKSGHDTVSWYQQALGQGPQFIFQYYEEEERQRGNFPDRFSGHQFPNYSSELNVNALLLGDSALYLCASSLDPGMNTEAFFGQGTRLTVV.

V gene TRBV7-9 combines with J gene TRBJ1-6, with D possibly matching TRBD1 (6 bases). The CDR3 is 14 amino acids. Germline lookup yields CDR1 SEHNR and CDR2 FQNEAQ (reference sequence). Trimming shortened V by 5 bases and J by 3 bases, and 8 bases separated the two germline ends. The CDR3 nucleotides read TGTGCCAGCAGCCCACAGGGCTATAATTCACCCCTCCACTTT. Translation gives CASSPQGYNSPLHF.

This clone was counted only a few times. V and J are TRBV7-2 and TRBJ2-5; 8 bases line up with TRBD2. V was pared by 5 bases and J by 5 bases, with 7 bases of the junction left unmatched. The length of the CDR3 is 14 residues. From germline, CDR1 is SGHTA and CDR2 FQGNSA. CDR3 DNA: TGTGCCAGCAGCCCCGGGGGGGGATGGGAGACCCAGTACTTC. It encodes CASSPGGGWETQYF.

A few counts support this clone. The chain uses TRBV4-3 and TRBJ2-3; 10 bases match TRBD2. CDR3 length equals 20 residues. Germline CDR1 reads LGHNA; CDR2 reads YSLEER. With V trimmed by 2 bases and J by 0 bases, 14 bases remained unmatched. This CDR3 is CASSQTPRGLAGDSTDTQYF. CDR3 sequence (DNA): TGCGCCAGCAGCCAAACCCCCCGAGGCCTAGCGGGAGACAGCACAGATACGCAGTATTTT.

This clone was seen more than once but under ten times. The rearrangement joins TRBV7-6 to TRBJ2-1, with 7 bases fitting TRBD1. The CDR3 is made up of 14 amino acids. Germline loops: CDR1 SGHVS, CDR2 FNYEAQ. Trimming at V came to 5 bases and at J to 2 bases, leaving 3 bases not matched to a gene. CDR3 sequence reads: CASSRGTAYNEQFF. The CDR3 bases are TGTGCCAGCAGCAGGGGGACAGCCTACAATGAGCAGTTCTTC.

This CDR3 reads CASSGRTGGYGYTF. CDR3 bases: TGTGCCAGCAGTGGTAGGACAGGGGGCTATGGCTACACCTTC. The chain has TRBV6-5 and TRBJ1-2; 10 bases align to TRBD1. The germline V gene has CDR1 MNHEY and CDR2 SVGAGI. Trimming removed 5 bases from V and 4 bases from J; junction bases left unmatched: 4. This CDR3 region has 14 residues.

The chain couples TRBV5-1 to TRBJ2-1; TRBD1 agrees at 9 bases. The CDR3 loop spans 15 amino acids. Unmatched junction bases numbered 4, after V lost 0 bases and J lost 6 bases. Germline CDR1 reads SGHRS; CDR2 reads YFSETQ. CDR3: CASSLARDRVNEQFF. In nucleotides, the CDR3 is TGCGCCAGCAGCTTGGCCCGGGACAGGGTCAATGAGCAGTTCTTC.

The J gene is TRBJ2-7, the V gene TRBV9, with 8 bases that match TRBD1. The J segment lost 2 bases and the V segment lost 3 bases, leaving 4 bases of the junction unmatched. Germline-derived CDR1 and CDR2 are SGDLS and YYNGEE. The CDR3 covers 14 residues. The CDR3 bases are TGTGCCAGCAGCGAGACAGGGGTTACCTACGAGCAGTACTTC. Residues: CASSETGVTYEQYF.

The chain couples TRBV19 to TRBJ2-7, with D perhaps matching TRBD1 (5 bases). The CDR3 is 12 residues long. Germline lookup yields CDR1 LNHDA and CDR2 SQIVND (reference sequence). V was trimmed by 5 bases and J by 7 bases, leaving 12 bases between them. As DNA, the CDR3 is TGTGCCAGTAGTGCCCTTAAGGGGGAGCAGTACTTC. Amino acids: CASSALKGEQYF. Full variable domain (missing parts from reference TRBV19 and TRBJ2-7): DGGITQSPKYLFRKEGQNVTLSCEQNLNHDAMYWYRQDPGQGLRLIYYSQIVNDFQKGDIAEGYSVSREKKESFPLTVTSAQKNPTAFYLCASSALKGEQYFGPGTRLTVT.

This clone was seen a handful of times. The V gene is TRBV29-1, the J gene TRBJ2-3; D is possibly TRBD2 (5 bases). The CDR3 loop spans 12 amino acids. V was pared by 0 bases and J by 6 bases, with 7 bases between. In germline, CDR1 is SQVTM, CDR2 ANQGSEA. This chain's CDR3 is CSVEEGSDTQYF. CDR3 sequence (DNA): TGCAGCGTTGAAGAGGGGAGTGATACGCAGTATTTT.

CDR3 protein: CASSLATSGSFYNEQFF. The CDR3 nucleotides read TGTGCCAGCAGCTTAGCGACTAGCGGGAGTTTCTACAATGAGCAGTTCTTC. The chain has TRBV7-6 and TRBJ2-1; 12 nucleotides agree with TRBD2. The junction had 3 bases not matched to a gene; V was cut back by 0 bases and J by 3 bases. This CDR3 region has 17 residues. CDR1 SGHVS and CDR2 FNYEAQ come from the germline V gene.

This clone was seen a handful of times. The rearrangement links TRBV4-3 to TRBJ2-7; 7 bases are shared with TRBD2. Germline V lookup: CDR1 LGHNA, CDR2 YSLEER. CDR3 size: 15 residues. The V gene end was trimmed by 2 bases and the J gene end by 6 bases; junction bases not matched to a gene: 10. The CDR3 reads CASSQTAGVKSEQYF. CDR3 nucleotide sequence: TGCGCCAGCAGCCAAACGGCGGGAGTAAAAAGCGAGCAGTACTTC.

The V and J genes are TRBV10-1 and TRBJ2-7, with TRBD2 identical over 15 bases. Germline loops: CDR1 WNHNN, CDR2 SYGVQD (reference sequence). The V and J ends lost 6 bases and 1 base, in that order; junction bases with no gene match: 4. The CDR3 loop spans 16 amino acids. Here the CDR3 reads CASSDGLAGGSYEQYF. CDR3 nucleotides: TGCGCCAGCAGCGACGGACTAGCGGGAGGGTCCTACGAGCAGTACTTC.

The gene calls are TRBV28 and TRBJ1-1; TRBD1 matches 7 bases. Per germline, CDR1 MDHEN and CDR2 SYDVKM. Trimming took 7 bases from V and 4 from J; bases not matched to a gene: 15. The CDR3 runs to 16 residues. CDR3: CASMGSRGGRGTEAFF. The CDR3 coding sequence is TGTGCCAGCATGGGGTCCCGAGGGGGCCGGGGCACTGAAGCTTTCTTT.

The V and J genes are TRBV7-3 and TRBJ2-2; 10 nucleotides agree with TRBD2. The CDR3 length is 16 residues. After removal of 3 bases from V and 2 bases from J, the junction contained 3 bases not matched to a gene. From germline, CDR1 is SGHTA and CDR2 FQGTGA. This chain's CDR3 is CASSLTSGSNTGELFF. Here the CDR3 DNA reads TGTGCCAGCAGCTTGACTAGCGGGTCTAACACCGGGGAGCTGTTTTTT.

This clone turned up a few times. The chain couples TRBV19 to TRBJ1-1, with TRBD1 matching 9 bases. Trimming cost V 7 bases and J 7 bases; bases outside gene matches: 13. The CDR3 is made up of 15 amino acids. Germline assignment: CDR1 LNHDA and CDR2 SQIVND (reference sequence). This CDR3 reads CASTPVDRGIVEAFF. The CDR3 DNA reads as TGTGCCAGTACCCCCGTCGACAGGGGGATTGTTGAAGCTTTCTTT. Full variable domain (outside the CDR3, taken from reference TRBV19 and TRBJ1-1): DGGITQSPKYLFRKEGQNVTLSCEQNLNHDAMYWYRQDPGQGLRLIYYSQIVNDFQKGDIAEGYSVSREKKESFPLTVTSAQKNPTAFYLCASTPVDRGIVEAFFGQGTRLTVV.

The chain joins TRBV30 to TRBJ1-1; D gene unclear. The V end lost 3 bases, the J end lost 5 bases, and 4 bases lay between the germline ends. The CDR3 spans 10 residues. Germline loops: CDR1 GTSNPN, CDR2 SVGIG (reference sequence). The CDR3 nucleotides are TGTGCCTGGAGCAATACTGAAGCTTTCTTT. This encodes CAWSNTEAFF.